A selection of T cell receptor beta chains follows, all from one sample in a study of cytomegalovirus exposure and HLA in healthy donors. Assay: immunoSEQ multiplex PCR; the TCRdb copy retains only in-frame clones and omits some. This repertoire shows 55,000 to 65,000 clones, 83% found once; its top ten account for roughly 1.5%. Sequenced input: PBMCs. These receptors were taken from a human donor in good health. Both conserved end residues are trimmed from each CDR3. The D gene is left open where the match is weak.

>TRBV7-2|NA
ASSLDPGHDTGELF
>TRBV11-1|TRBD1
ASSVGDSSYEQY
>TRBV20-1|TRBD2
SARGGQTQY
>TRBV5-1|TRBD1
ASSGGTGNIQETQY
>TRBV18|TRBD2
ASGRESEQF
>TRBV19|TRBD1
ASSSTGTGVRPQH
>TRBV6-5|TRBD1
ASSDRGPNTEAF
>TRBV4-2|NA
ASSHPESSYNEQF
>TRBV25-1|NA
ASSELGTGLEAF
>TRBV7-2|NA
ASSSLPGATGELF
>TRBV7-2|NA
ASSLLGVSSSTDTQY